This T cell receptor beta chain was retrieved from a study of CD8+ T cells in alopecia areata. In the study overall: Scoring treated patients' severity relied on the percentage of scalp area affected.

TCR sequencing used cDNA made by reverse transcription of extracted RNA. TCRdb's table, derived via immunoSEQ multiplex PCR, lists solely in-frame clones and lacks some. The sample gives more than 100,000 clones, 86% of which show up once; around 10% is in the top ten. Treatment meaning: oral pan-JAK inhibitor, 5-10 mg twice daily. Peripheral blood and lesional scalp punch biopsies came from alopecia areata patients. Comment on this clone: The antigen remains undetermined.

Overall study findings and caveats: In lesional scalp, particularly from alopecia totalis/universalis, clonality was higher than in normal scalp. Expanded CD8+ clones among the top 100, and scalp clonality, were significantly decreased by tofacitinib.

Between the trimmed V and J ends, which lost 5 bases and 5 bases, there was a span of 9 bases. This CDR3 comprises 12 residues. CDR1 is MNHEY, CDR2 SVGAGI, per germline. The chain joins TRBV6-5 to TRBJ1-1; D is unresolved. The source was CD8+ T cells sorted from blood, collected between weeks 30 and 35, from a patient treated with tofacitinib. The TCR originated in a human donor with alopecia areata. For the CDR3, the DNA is TGTGCCAGCAGTGGAGAGCCGACTGAAGCTTTCTTT. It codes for CASSGEPTEAFF.